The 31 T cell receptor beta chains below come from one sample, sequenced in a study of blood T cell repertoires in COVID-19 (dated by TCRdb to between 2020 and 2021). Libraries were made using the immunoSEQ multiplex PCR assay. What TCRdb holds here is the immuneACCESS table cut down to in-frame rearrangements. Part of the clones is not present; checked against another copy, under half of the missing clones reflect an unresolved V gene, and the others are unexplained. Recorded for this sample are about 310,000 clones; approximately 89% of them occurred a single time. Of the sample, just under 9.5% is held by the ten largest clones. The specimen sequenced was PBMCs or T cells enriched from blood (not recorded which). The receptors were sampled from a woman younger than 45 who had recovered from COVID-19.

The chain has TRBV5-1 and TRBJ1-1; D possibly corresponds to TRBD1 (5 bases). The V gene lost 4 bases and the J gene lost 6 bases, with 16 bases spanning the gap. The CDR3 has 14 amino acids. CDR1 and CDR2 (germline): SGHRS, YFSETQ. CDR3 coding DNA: TGCGCCAGCAGCCCCGGGGCGGGGGTATCTGAAGCTTTCTTT. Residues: CASSPGAGVSEAFF. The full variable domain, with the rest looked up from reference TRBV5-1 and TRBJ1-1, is KAGVTQTPRYLIKTRGQQVTLSCSPISGHRSVSWYQQTPGQGLQFLFEYFSETQRNKGNFPGRFSGRQFSNSRSEMNVSTLELGDSALYLCASSPGAGVSEAFFGQGTRLTVV.

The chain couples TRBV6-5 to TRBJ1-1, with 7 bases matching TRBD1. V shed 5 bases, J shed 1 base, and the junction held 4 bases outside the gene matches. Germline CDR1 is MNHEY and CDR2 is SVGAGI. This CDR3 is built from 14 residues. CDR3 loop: CASSRTGANTEAFF. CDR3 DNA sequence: TGTGCCAGCAGTAGGACAGGCGCGAACACTGAAGCTTTCTTT.

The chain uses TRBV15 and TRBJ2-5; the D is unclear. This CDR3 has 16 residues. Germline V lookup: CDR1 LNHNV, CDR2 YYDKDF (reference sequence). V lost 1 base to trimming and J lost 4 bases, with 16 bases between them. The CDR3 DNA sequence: TGTGCCACCAGCAGAGGAAATCGTGCGGATTTAGAGACCCAGTACTTC. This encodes CATSRGNRADLETQYF.

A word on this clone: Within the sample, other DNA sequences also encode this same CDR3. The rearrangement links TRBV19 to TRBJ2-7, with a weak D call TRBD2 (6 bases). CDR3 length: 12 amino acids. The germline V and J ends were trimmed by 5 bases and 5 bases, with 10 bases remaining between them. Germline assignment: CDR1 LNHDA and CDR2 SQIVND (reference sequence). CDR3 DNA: TGTGCCAGTAGTTACCGGGGGAACGAGCAGTACTTC. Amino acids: CASSYRGNEQYF.

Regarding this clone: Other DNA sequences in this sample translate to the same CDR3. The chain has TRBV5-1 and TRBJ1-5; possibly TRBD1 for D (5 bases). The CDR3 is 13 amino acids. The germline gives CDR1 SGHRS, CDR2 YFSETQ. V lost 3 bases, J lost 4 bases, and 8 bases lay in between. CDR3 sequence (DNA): TGCGCCAGCAGCTGGGGACTGAATCAGCCCCAGCATTTT. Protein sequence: CASSWGLNQPQHF. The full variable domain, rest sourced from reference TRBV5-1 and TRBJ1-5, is KAGVTQTPRYLIKTRGQQVTLSCSPISGHRSVSWYQQTPGQGLQFLFEYFSETQRNKGNFPGRFSGRQFSNSRSEMNVSTLELGDSALYLCASSWGLNQPQHFGDGTRLSIL.

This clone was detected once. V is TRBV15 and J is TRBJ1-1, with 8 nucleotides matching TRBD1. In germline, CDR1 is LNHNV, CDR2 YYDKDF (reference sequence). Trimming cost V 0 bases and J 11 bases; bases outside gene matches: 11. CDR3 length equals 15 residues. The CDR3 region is CATSRDWTGMLKAFF. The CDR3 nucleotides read TGTGCCACCAGCAGAGATTGGACAGGGATGTTGAAGGCTTTCTTT. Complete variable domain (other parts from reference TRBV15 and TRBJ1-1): DAMVIQNPRYQVTQFGKPVTLSCSQTLNHNVMYWYQQKSSQAPKLLFHYYDKDFNNEADTPDNFQSRRPNTSFCFLDIRSPGLGDTAMYLCATSRDWTGMLKAFFGQGTRLTVV.

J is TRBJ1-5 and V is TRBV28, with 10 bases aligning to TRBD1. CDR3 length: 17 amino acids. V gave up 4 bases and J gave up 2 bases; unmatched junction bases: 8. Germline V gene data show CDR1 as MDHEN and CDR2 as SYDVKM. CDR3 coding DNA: TGTGCCAGCAGTTCATATGGCGGGACAGGGGGCAATCAGCCCCAGCATTTT. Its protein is CASSSYGGTGGNQPQHF.

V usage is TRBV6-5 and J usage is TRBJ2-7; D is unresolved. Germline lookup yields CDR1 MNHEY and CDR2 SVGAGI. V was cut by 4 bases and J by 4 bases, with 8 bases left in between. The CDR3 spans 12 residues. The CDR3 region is CASSSSLYEQYF. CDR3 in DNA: TGTGCCAGCAGTTCCTCGCTATACGAGCAGTACTTC.

Written as DNA, the CDR3 is TGTGCCAGCAGCTCGACTAGCCTAGAGCAGTTCTTC. This gives the protein CASSSTSLEQFF. The genes are TRBV11-3 and TRBJ2-1; 7 nucleotides line up with TRBD2. The CDR3 has 12 residues. The V and J ends lost 4 bases and 10 bases, in that order; junction bases with no gene match: 4. Germline V gene lookup returns CDR1 SGHNT and CDR2 YENEEA.

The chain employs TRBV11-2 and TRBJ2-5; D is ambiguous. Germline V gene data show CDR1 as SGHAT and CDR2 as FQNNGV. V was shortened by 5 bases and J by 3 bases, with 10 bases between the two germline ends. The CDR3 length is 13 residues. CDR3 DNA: TGTGCCAGCAGCCCTACCGCGGAAGAGACCCAGTACTTC. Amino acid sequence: CASSPTAEETQYF.

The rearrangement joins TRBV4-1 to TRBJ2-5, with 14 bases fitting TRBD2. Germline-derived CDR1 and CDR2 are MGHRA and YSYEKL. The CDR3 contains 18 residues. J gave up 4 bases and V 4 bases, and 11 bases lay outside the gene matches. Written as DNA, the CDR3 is TGCGCCAGCAGCCGAGCGGGACTAGCGGGAGTACGGGTAGAGACCCAGTACTTC. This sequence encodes CASSRAGLAGVRVETQYF.

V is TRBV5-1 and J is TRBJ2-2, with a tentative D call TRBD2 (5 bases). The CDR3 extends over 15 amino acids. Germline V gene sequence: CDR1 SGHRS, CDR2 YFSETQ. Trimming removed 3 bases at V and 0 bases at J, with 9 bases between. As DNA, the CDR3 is TGCGCCAGCAGCTGGACTGGCCCGAACACCGGGGAGCTGTTTTTT. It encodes CASSWTGPNTGELFF.

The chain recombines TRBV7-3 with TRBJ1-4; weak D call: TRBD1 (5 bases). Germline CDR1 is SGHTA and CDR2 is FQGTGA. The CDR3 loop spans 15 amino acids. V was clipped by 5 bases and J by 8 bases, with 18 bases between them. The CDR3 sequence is CASSTGTVGGEKLFF. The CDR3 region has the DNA TGTGCCAGCAGCACCGGGACGGTAGGAGGGGAAAAACTGTTTTTT. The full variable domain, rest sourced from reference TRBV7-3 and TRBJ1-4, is GAGVSQTPSNKVTEKGKYVELRCDPISGHTALYWYRQSLGQGPEFLIYFQGTGAADDSGLPNDRFFAVRPEGSVSTLKIQRTERGDSAVYLCASSTGTVGGEKLFFGSGTQLSVL.

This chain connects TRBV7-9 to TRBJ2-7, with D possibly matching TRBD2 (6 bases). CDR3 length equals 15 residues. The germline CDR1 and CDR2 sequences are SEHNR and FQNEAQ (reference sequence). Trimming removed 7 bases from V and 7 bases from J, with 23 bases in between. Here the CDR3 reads CASTPSGILAGEQYF. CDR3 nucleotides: TGTGCCAGCACCCCCTCGGGGATACTAGCCGGGGAGCAGTACTTC.

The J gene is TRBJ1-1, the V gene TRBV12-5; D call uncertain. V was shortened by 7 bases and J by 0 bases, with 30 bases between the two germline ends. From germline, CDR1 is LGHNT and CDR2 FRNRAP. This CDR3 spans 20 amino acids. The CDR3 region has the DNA TGTGCTAGTGCCCCGATTCACTCGGCTCTCGGCGGCACCCTGAACACTGAAGCTTTCTTT. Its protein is CASAPIHSALGGTLNTEAFF.

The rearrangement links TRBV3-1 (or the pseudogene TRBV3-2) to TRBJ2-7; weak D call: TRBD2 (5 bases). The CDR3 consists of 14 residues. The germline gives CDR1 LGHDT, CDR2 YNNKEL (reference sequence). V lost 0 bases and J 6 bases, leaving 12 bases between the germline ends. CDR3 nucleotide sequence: TGTGCCAGCAGCCAAGAAGGGAGCGGAGGCGAGCAGTACTTC. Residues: CASSQEGSGGEQYF.

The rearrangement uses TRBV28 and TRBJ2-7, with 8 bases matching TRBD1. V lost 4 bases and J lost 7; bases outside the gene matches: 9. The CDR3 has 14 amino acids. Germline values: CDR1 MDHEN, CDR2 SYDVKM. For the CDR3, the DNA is TGTGCCAGCAGTTCCGGGACAGGAGTCGGGGAGCAGTACTTC. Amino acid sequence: CASSSGTGVGEQYF.

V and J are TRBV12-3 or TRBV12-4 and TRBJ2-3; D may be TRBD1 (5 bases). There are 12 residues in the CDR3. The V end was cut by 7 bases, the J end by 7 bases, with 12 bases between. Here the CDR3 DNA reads TGTGCCAGCAACGAACAGGCGTATACGCAGTATTTT. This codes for CASNEQAYTQYF.

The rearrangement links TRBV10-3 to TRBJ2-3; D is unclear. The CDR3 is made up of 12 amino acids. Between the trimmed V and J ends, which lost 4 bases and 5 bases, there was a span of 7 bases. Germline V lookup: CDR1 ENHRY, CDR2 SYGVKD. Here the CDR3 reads CAISARQDTQYF. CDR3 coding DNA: TGTGCCATCAGTGCCAGACAAGATACGCAGTATTTT.

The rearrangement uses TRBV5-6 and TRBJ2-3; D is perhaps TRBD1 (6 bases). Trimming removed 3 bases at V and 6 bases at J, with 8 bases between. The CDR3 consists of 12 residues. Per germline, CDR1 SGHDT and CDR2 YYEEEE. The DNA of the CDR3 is TGTGCCAGCAGCTGGCAGGGGGATACGCAGTATTTT. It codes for CASSWQGDTQYF.

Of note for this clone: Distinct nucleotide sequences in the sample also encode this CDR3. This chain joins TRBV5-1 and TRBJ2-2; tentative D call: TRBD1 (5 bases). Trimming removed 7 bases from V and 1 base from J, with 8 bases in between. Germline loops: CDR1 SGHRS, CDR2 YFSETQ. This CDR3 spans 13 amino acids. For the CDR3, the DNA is TGCGCCAGCTCCCAGGGGAACACCGGGGAGCTGTTTTTT. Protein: CASSQGNTGELFF. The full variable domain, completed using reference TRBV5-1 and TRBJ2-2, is KAGVTQTPRYLIKTRGQQVTLSCSPISGHRSVSWYQQTPGQGLQFLFEYFSETQRNKGNFPGRFSGRQFSNSRSEMNVSTLELGDSALYLCASSQGNTGELFFGEGSRLTVL.

CDR3 DNA sequence: TGTGCCAGCAGCGCCACTAGCGGGGGAATGGAGCAGTTCTTC. Its translation is CASSATSGGMEQFF. J is TRBJ2-1 and V is TRBV7-3; 11 bases map to TRBD2. Trimming cost V 5 bases and J 10 bases; bases outside gene matches: 7. The CDR3 is made up of 14 amino acids. The germline V gene encodes CDR1 SGHTA and CDR2 FQGTGA.

The CDR3 bases are TGTGCCAGCAGCCTACGACAGATGAACACTGAAGCTTTCTTT. It translates to CASSLRQMNTEAFF. The chain joins TRBV3-1 (or the pseudogene TRBV3-2) to TRBJ1-1; tentatively, D is TRBD1 (5 bases). This CDR3 is built from 14 residues. Germline assignment: CDR1 LGHDT and CDR2 YNNKEL (reference sequence). Trimming pared 4 bases from V and 0 bases from J, leaving 9 bases between.

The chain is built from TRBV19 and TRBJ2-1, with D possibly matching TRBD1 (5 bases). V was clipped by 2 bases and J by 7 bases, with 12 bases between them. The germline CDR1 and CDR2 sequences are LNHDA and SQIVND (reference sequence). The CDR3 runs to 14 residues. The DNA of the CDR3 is TGTGCCAGTAGTATACTGGGGCGCGTGAATGAGCAGTTCTTC. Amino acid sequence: CASSILGRVNEQFF. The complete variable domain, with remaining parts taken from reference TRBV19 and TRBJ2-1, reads DGGITQSPKYLFRKEGQNVTLSCEQNLNHDAMYWYRQDPGQGLRLIYYSQIVNDFQKGDIAEGYSVSREKKESFPLTVTSAQKNPTAFYLCASSILGRVNEQFFGPGTRLTVL.

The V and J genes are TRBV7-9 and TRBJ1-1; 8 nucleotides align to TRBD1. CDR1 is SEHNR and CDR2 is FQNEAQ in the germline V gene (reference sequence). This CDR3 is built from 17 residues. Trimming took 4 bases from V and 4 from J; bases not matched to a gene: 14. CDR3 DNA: TGTGCCAGCAGCTCCCCCGTTGTAGCCACAGGGGGCACTGAAGCTTTCTTT. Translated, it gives CASSSPVVATGGTEAFF.

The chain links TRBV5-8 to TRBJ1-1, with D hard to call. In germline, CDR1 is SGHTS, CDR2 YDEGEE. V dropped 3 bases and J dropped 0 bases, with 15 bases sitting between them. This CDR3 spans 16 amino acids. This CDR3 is CASSSPYDTLNTEAFF. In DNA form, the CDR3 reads TGTGCCAGCAGCTCCCCATACGACACACTGAACACTGAAGCTTTCTTT.

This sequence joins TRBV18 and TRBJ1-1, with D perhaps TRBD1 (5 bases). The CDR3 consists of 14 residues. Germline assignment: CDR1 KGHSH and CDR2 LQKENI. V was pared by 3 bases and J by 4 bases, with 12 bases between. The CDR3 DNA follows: TGTGCCAGCTCACCGGTCGGGGGGATCACTGAAGCTTTCTTT. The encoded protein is CASSPVGGITEAFF.

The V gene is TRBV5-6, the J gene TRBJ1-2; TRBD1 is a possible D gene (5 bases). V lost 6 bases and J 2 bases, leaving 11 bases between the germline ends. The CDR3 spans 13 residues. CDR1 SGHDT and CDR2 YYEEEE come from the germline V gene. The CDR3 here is CASILGGNYGYTF. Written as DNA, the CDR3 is TGTGCCAGCATCCTGGGGGGGAACTATGGCTACACCTTC.

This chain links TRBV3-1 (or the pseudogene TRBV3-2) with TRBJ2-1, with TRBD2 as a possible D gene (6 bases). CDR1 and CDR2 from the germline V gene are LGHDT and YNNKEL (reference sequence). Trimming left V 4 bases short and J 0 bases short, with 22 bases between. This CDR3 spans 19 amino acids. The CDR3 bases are TGTGCCAGCAGCCCTATCGGGAGAGTGGGTGAAAGCTCCTACAATGAGCAGTTCTTC. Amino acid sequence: CASSPIGRVGESSYNEQFF.

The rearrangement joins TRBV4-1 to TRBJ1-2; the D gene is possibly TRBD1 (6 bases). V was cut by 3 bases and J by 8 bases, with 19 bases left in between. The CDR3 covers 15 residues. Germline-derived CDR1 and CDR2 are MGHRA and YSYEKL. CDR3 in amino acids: CASSQLITSGGGYTF. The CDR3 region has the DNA TGCGCCAGCAGCCAGCTAATAACTAGCGGGGGCGGCTACACCTTC.

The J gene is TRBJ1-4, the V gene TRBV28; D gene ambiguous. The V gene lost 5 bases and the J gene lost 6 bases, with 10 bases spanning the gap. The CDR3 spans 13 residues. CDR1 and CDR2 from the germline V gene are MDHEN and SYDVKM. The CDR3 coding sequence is TGTGCCAGCAGTCCTCAGCAGGATGAAAAACTGTTTTTT. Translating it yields CASSPQQDEKLFF.